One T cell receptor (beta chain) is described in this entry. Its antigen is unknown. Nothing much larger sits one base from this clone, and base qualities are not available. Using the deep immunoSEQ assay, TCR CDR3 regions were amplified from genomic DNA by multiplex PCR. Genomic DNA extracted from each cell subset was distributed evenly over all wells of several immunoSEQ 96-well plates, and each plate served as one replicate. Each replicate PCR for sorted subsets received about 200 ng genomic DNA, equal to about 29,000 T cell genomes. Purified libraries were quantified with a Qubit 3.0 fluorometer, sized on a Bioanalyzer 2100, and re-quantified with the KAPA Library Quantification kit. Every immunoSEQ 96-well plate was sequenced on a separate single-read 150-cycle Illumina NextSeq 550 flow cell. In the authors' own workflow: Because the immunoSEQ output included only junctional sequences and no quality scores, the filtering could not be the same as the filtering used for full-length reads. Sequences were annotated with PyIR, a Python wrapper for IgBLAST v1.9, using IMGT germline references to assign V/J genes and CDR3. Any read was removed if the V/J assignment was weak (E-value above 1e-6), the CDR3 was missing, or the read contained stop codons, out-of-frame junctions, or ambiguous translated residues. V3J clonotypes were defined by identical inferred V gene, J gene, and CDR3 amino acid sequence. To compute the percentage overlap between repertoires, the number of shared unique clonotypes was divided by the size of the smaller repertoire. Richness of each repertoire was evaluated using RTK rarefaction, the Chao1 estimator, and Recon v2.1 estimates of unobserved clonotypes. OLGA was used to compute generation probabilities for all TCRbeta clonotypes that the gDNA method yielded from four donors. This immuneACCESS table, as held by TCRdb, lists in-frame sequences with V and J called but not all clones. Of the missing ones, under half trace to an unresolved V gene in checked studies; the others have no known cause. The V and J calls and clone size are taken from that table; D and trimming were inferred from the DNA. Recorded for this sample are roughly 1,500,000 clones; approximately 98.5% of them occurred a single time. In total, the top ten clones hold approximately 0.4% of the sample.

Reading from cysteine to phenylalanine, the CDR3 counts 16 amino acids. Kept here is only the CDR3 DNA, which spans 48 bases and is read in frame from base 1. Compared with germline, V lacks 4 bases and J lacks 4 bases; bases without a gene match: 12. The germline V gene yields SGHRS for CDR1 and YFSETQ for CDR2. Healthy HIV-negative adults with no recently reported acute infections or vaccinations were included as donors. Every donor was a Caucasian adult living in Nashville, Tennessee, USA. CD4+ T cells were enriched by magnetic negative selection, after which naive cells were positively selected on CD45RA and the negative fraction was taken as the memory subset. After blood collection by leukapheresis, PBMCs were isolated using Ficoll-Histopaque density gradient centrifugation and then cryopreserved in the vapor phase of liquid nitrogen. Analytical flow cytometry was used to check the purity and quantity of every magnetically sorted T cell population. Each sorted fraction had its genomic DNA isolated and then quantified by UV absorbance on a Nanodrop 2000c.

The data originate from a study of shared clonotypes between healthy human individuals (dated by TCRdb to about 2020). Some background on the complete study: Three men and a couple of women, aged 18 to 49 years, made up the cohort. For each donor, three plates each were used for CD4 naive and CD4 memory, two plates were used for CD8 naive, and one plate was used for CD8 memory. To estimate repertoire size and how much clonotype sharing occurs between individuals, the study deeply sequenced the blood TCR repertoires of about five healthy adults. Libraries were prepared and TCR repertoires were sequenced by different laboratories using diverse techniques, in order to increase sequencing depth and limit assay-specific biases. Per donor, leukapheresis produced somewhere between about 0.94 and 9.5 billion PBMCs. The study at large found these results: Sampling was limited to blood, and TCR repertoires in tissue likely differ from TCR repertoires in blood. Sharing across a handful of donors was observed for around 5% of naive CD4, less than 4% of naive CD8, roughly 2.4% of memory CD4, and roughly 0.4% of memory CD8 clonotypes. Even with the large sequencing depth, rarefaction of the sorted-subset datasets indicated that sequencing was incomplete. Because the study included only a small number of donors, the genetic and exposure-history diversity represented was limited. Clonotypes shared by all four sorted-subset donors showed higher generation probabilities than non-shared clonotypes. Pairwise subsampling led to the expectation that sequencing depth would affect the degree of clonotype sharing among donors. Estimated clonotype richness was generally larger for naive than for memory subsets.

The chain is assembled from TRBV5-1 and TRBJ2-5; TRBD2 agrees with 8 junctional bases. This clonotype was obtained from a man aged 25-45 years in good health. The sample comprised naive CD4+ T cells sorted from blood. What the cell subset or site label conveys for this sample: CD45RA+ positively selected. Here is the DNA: TGCGCCAGCAGCCCCCCCGCGGCTAGCGGGTTAGAGACCCAGTACTTC. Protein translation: CASSPPAASGLETQYF.